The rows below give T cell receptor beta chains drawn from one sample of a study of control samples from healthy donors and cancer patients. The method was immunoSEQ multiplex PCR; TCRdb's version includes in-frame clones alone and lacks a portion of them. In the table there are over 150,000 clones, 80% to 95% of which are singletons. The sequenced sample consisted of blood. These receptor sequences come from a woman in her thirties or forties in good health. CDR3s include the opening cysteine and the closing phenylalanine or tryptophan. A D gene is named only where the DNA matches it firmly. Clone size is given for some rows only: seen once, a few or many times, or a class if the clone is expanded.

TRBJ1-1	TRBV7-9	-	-	TGTGCCAGCAGCCGAATGGGCAACACTGAAGCTTTCTTT	CASSRMGNTEAFF
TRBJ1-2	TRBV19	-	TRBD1	TGTGCCAGTTCAACGGGACAGGGGCTAGCTAACTATGGCTACACCTTC	CASSTGQGLANYGYTF
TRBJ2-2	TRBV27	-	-	TGTGCCAGCAGTTTTCGGGGGGCGGCCGGGGAGCTGTTTTTT	CASSFRGAAGELFF
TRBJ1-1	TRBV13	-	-	TGTGCCAGCTTACTTTATACGGGGGGAATCAACACTGAAGCTTTCTTT	CASLLYTGGINTEAFF
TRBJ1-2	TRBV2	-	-	TGTGCCAGCAGCTCCGAGGGGGGTGGCTACACCTTC	CASSSEGGGYTF
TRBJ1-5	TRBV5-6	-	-	TGTGCCAGCAGCTTGTCGGCAGGGGATCAGCCCCAGCATTTT	CASSLSAGDQPQHF
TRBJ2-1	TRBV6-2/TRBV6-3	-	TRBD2	TGTGCCAGCAGCTCCCGTGGACTAGCGCGGTACAATGAGCAGTTCTTC	CASSSRGLARYNEQFF
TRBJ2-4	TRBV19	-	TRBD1	TGTGCCAGTAGTAGGGGGACAGCCAACATTCAGTACTTC	CASSRGTANIQYF
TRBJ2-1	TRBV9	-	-	TGTGCCAGCAGCTGGGCCAATGAGCAGTTCTTC	CASSWANEQFF
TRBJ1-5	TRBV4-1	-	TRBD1	TGCGCCAGCAGCCAGGCGACAGGGGCGCAGCCCCAGCATTTT	CASSQATGAQPQHF
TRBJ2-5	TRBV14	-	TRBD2	TGTGCCAGCAGCCAATTAGCGGGGGGGGCGTTGGAGACCCAGTACTTC	CASSQLAGGALETQYF
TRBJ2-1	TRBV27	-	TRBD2	TGTGCCAGCAGTTTAATGGGCGGGGGGGCGTACAATGAGCAGTTCTTC	CASSLMGGGAYNEQFF
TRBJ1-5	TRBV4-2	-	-	TGTGCCAGCAGCCAAGATCGGTTCCGCAATCAGCCCCAGCATTTT	CASSQDRFRNQPQHF
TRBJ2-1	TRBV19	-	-	TGTGCCAGTAGTAAAACGACGGACAATGAGCAGTTCTTC	CASSKTTDNEQFF
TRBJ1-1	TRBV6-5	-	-	TGTGCCAGCAGTTACTCGGGCAGGGTCACTGAAGCTTTCTTT	CASSYSGRVTEAFF
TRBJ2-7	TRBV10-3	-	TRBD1	TGTGCCATCACAGACAGGGGGCATTGGAACGAGCAGTACTTC	CAITDRGHWNEQYF
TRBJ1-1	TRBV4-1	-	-	TGCGCCAGCAGCCCGGGAGCTGGAAGTTCCGAAGCTTTCTTT	CASSPGAGSSEAFF
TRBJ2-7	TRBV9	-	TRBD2	TGTGCCAGCAGCGGGGGACTACTGACCTACGAGCAGTACTTC	CASSGGLLTYEQYF
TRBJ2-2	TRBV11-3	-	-	TGTGCCAGCAGCCCGGCCCGGGGGCTCACCGGGGAGCTGTTTTTT	CASSPARGLTGELFF
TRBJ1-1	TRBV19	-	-	TGTGCCAGTAGGGTCGGGAGTTTTTTCTTT	CASRVGSFFF
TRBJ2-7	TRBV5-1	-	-	TGCGCCAGCAGCTTGGGGGTCGGGGGCACCCCCTACGAGCAGTACTTC	CASSLGVGGTPYEQYF
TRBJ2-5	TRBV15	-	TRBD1	TGTGCCACCGGATATTACGGGACAGGTTTTGAGACCCAGTACTTC	CATGYYGTGFETQYF
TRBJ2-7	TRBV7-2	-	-	TGTGCCAGCAGCCCGGGGGCCTTGGGTGCCTACGAGCAGTACTTC	CASSPGALGAYEQYF
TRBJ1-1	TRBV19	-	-	TGTGCCAGTACGGACAGCTACGAAGCTTTCTTT	CASTDSYEAFF
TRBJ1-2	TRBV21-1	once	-	TGTGCCAGCAGCAGAAGGGAGGCCCCGCCAGCGGATGGCTACACCTTC	CASSRREAPPADGYTF
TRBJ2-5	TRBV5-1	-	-	TGCGCCAGCAGCTTGGGCAGGGGCCTTAGGTGGGAGACCCAGTACTTC	CASSLGRGLRWETQYF
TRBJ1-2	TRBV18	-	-	TGTGCCAGCTCACCACCGCAGGGCCCAGGACTATACTATGGCTACACCTTC	CASSPPQGPGLYYGYTF
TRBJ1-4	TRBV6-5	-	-	TGTGCCAGCAGTTTACAGGCCGTGGGTGAAAAACTGTTTTTT	CASSLQAVGEKLFF
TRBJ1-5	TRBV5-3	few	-	TGTGCCAGAAGCTTACAGGCTCGCAATCAGCCCCAGCATTTT	CARSLQARNQPQHF
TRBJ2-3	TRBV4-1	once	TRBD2	TGCGCCAGCAGCCAAGATGAGGGGCTAGCGGGGACCACAGATACGCAGTATTTT	CASSQDEGLAGTTDTQYF
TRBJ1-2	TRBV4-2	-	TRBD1	TGTGCCAGCAGCCAAGACCATAAGGGACAGGGATTTACCTTC	CASSQDHKGQGFTF
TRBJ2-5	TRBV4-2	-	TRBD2	TGTGCCAGCAGTCCTAGCGGGGGGCTGGAGACCCAGTACTTC	CASSPSGGLETQYF
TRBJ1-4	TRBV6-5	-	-	TGTGCCAGCAGTCCGACCCAAGATCAGATGGAAAAACTGTTTTTT	CASSPTQDQMEKLFF
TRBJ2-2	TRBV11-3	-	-	TGTGCCAGCAGCTCGTACACCGGGGAGCTGTTTTTT	CASSSYTGELFF
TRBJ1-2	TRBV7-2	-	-	TGTGCCAGCAGCTCGGGGACGGGCGGCTACACCTTC	CASSSGTGGYTF
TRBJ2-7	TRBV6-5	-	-	TGTGCCAGCAGCCTCAACAGCCCGGGAAGGTACGAGCAGTACTTC	CASSLNSPGRYEQYF
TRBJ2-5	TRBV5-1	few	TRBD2	TGCGCCAGCAACCCTCTCCCGGGGGGCCAAGAGACCCAGTACTTC	CASNPLPGGQETQYF
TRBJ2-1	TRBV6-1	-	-	TGTGCCAGCAGTGAAGGGAGACTCAATGAGCAGTTCTTC	CASSEGRLNEQFF
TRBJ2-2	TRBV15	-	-	TGTGCCACCAGCGTCGATTCAGGAATTACCGGGGAGCTGTTTTTT	CATSVDSGITGELFF
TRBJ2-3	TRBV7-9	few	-	TGTGCCAGCAGCTTTGGGGGCCGCACAGATACGCAGTATTTT	CASSFGGRTDTQYF
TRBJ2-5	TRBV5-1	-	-	TGCGCCAGCAGCTTGGGGGACCGGGACAATAGGTACTTC	CASSLGDRDNRYF